This T cell receptor beta chain was captured by sequencing in a study of shared clonotypes between healthy human individuals. Study-level information: CD4 naive cells filled three plates per donor, CD4 memory three, CD8 naive two and CD8 memory one.

The CDR3 runs 15 residues. V shed 4 bases and J shed 5 bases, with 16 bases lying between them. Germline V CDR1 and CDR2: SEHNR, FQNEAQ (reference sequence). Method: immunoSEQ multiplex PCR; TCRdb's copy keeps in-frame clones and lacks some. This repertoire shows approximately 2,000,000 clones, 85% to 95% found once; its top ten account for about 0.36%. The sequence came from a man between 18 and 35 years old in good health. Some clones in this sample may be carry-over from other donors' samples. What was sequenced was naive CD4+ T cells from PBMCs. Subset meaning: CD45RA+ positively selected. V gene TRBV7-9 combines with J gene TRBJ2-3; D could derive from TRBD1 or TRBD2 (5 bases each). DNA of the CDR3: TGTGCCAGCAGCTCCGGGACCGCCAGTGGAGATACGCAGTATTTT. Protein sequence: CASSSGTASGDTQYF.